These 14 T cell receptor beta chains originate from one sample sequenced in a study of cytomegalovirus exposure and HLA in healthy donors. Use of 60 Vbeta and 13 Jbeta primers characterized the PCR. Assay: immunoSEQ multiplex PCR; the TCRdb copy retains only in-frame clones and omits some. Of approximately 140,000 clones listed, 83% were seen once; the top ten hold 1.2%. Sequenced input: PBMCs. All receptors derive from a girl aged 2-10 years in good health and CMV-seronegative.

The J gene is TRBJ2-1, the V gene TRBV7-2; TRBD2 matches at 12 bases. This CDR3 has 15 residues. J was trimmed by 8 bases and V by 7 bases; bases with no gene match: 9. Germline V CDR1 and CDR2: SGHTA, FQGNSA. The CDR3 DNA reads as TGTGCCAGCACGGCTAGCGGGGGGGCTTTTGATGAGCAGTTCTTC. Translation: CASTASGGAFDEQFF.

The CDR3 loop reads CASSIQRGSTDTQYF. In DNA form, the CDR3 reads TGTGCCAGCAGTATCCAGCGGGGGAGCACAGATACGCAGTATTTT. This chain connects TRBV6-6 to TRBJ2-3; 8 bases fit TRBD2. The CDR3 spans 15 residues. The junction had 4 bases not matched to a gene; V was cut back by 5 bases and J by 0 bases. Germline V CDR1 and CDR2: MNHNY, SVGAGI (reference sequence).

V usage is TRBV7-9 and J usage is TRBJ2-6; D remains unclear. Germline values: CDR1 SEHNR, CDR2 FQNEAQ (reference sequence). The CDR3 has 17 residues. The V and J ends lost 1 base and 4 bases respectively, with 14 bases between them. The CDR3 bases are TGTGCCAGCAGCTTAGGACTTTCCTCCTCCGGGGCCAACGTCCTGACTTTC. It specifies CASSLGLSSSGANVLTF.

V is TRBV4-3 and J is TRBJ2-6; possible D gene TRBD1, 6 bases. The V end was cut by 1 base, the J end by 4 bases, with 14 bases between. The CDR3 loop spans 17 amino acids. The germline CDR1 and CDR2 sequences are LGHNA and YSLEER. In DNA, the CDR3 is TGCGCCAGCAGCCAAGTGGGGCAGGGGCCGGGGGCCAACGTCCTGACTTTC. Translation gives CASSQVGQGPGANVLTF.

The chain joins TRBV5-1 to TRBJ2-7; D is unclear. CDR1 is SGHRS, CDR2 YFSETQ, per germline. V shed 4 bases and J shed 0 bases, with 8 bases lying between them. The CDR3 runs 13 residues. CDR3 amino acids: CASSVQDSYEQYF. As DNA, the CDR3 is TGCGCCAGCAGCGTGCAGGACTCCTACGAGCAGTACTTC.

The chain carries TRBV1 and TRBJ2-4; TRBD2 was called by the table and not checked on the DNA. TRBV1 is labeled a pseudogene. The CDR3 totals 19 residues. DNA for the CDR3: TGCACCAGCAGCCAGGGGACTAGCGGGGGACTCCTAGCCAAAAACATTCAGTACTTC. Encoded protein: CTSSQGTSGGLLAKNIQYF.

The chain joins TRBV7-8 to TRBJ2-1, with 12 nucleotides matching TRBD1. Trimming took 3 bases from V and 15 from J; bases not matched to a gene: 9. Germline loops: CDR1 SGHVS, CDR2 FQNEAQ. CDR3 length: 14 residues. CDR3 coding DNA: TGTGCCAGCAGCTTGACCGGGACAGGGGGCTTTCGGTTCTTC. Its translation: CASSLTGTGGFRFF.

This clone was picked up one time. V usage is TRBV23-1 and J usage is TRBJ1-5; 9 bases match TRBD1. TRBV23-1 carries the ORF label, with uncertain function. V lost 3 bases, J lost 1 base, and 1 base stayed unmatched. This CDR3 is 15 amino acids long. The CDR3 nucleotides are TGCGCCAGCAGTCAGGACAGGGGCAGCAATCAGCCCCAGCATTTT. This gives the protein CASSQDRGSNQPQHF.

The CDR3, as DNA: TGCGCCAGCAGCTTGGGGACTACCTCCTACGAGCAGTACTTC. Translated: CASSLGTTSYEQYF. The chain recombines TRBV5-1 with TRBJ2-7, with D maybe TRBD2 (6 bases). This CDR3 has 14 amino acids. Trimming removed 0 bases at V and 0 bases at J, with 7 bases between. Germline V gene data show CDR1 as SGHRS and CDR2 as YFSETQ.

This rearrangement joins TRBV23-1 to TRBJ2-5, with TRBD2 as a possible D gene (5 bases). TRBV23-1 is an ORF, and what it does is uncertain. V gave up 9 bases and J gave up 4 bases, with 15 bases separating them. The CDR3 covers 13 residues. The CDR3, as DNA: TGCGCCAGAAGGTGGACTCGGCGAGAGACCCAGTACTTC. Translating it yields CARRWTRRETQYF.

This CDR3 reads CASTTQAVGGGGYTF. CDR3 DNA sequence: TGTGCCAGCACCACACAGGCTGTGGGGGGTGGAGGCTACACCTTC. The chain combines TRBV6-5 with TRBJ1-2, with TRBD1 as a possible D gene (5 bases). CDR1 is MNHEY and CDR2 is SVGAGI in the germline V gene. The CDR3 is made up of 15 amino acids. V was pared by 7 bases and J by 8 bases, with 23 bases between.

DNA for the CDR3: TGTGCCTGGAGGAGGGGGAGTGGGGCCAACGTCCTGACTTTC. Translation gives CAWRRGSGANVLTF. This chain connects TRBV30 to TRBJ2-6; D is possibly TRBD1 (6 bases). Trimming shortened V by 3 bases and J by 3 bases, and 9 bases separated the two germline ends. The CDR3 spans 14 residues. Germline assignment: CDR1 GTSNPN and CDR2 SVGIG (reference sequence).

The V and J genes are TRBV5-5 and TRBJ1-1; perhaps TRBD1 as D (5 bases). Germline V gives CDR1 SGHKS, CDR2 YYEKEE (reference sequence). V shed 4 bases and J shed 0 bases, with 10 bases lying between them. The CDR3 spans 14 residues. This CDR3 reads CASSPRGLNTEAFF. CDR3 in DNA: TGTGCCAGCAGCCCCCGGGGGTTGAACACTGAAGCTTTCTTT. The whole variable domain, remainder taken from reference TRBV5-5 and TRBJ1-1, is DAGVTQSPTHLIKTRGQQVTLRCSPISGHKSVSWYQQVLGQGPQFIFQYYEKEERGRGNFPDRFSARQFPNYSSELNVNALLLGDSALYLCASSPRGLNTEAFFGQGTRLTVV.

The chain links TRBV7-9 to TRBJ1-5; possibly TRBD1 for D (6 bases). Germline assignment: CDR1 SEHNR and CDR2 FQNEAQ (reference sequence). The V and J ends lost 6 bases and 2 bases respectively, with 11 bases between them. This CDR3 has 14 residues. The CDR3: CASSQTGGNQPQHF. The CDR3 nucleotides are TGTGCCAGCAGTCAGACAGGAGGCAATCAGCCCCAGCATTTT.